This T cell receptor (beta chain) appears in the sequencing data of a study of T cell responses to AZD1222 COVID-19 vaccine. As for the study in general: Pooled in the analysis were second doses at about 4 or about 12 weeks.

Study results and caveats: Sampling captured repertoires only after the peak T cell response. The study reported that nearly half of spike-specific TCRs target unmutated variant regions. In a largely white British group with more females than males, clonal diversity was possibly underestimated.

Germline V gives CDR1 SQVTM, CDR2 ANQGSEA. The CDR3 is made up of 12 amino acids. Comments on this clone: No antigen is known for it.

Using immunoSEQ multiplex PCR, the repertoire was profiled, and TCRdb retains in-frame clones only, with some absent. This table has some 70,000 clones, 84% appearing once. The sequenced sample was peripheral blood, obtained on day 0 of AZD1222 vaccination. This clonotype was sampled from an adult in good health. The rearrangement uses TRBV29-1 and TRBJ1-1; D remains unclear. CDR3 region: CSCKRLKGEAFF. The CDR3 DNA sequence: TGCAGTTGTAAAAGATTAAAGGGCGAAGCTTTCTTT.